Listed below are T cell receptor beta chains from one sample, sequenced in a study of OX40 agonist ivuxolimab in advanced cancers. Measured with immunoSEQ multiplex PCR; TCRdb has only the in-frame clones, and not every one. The profile covers some 60,000 clones, with 91% appearing a single time and 11% to 15% taken by the ten largest. The sequences come from CD4+ or CD8+ T cells sorted from blood, collected in a trial of the OX40 agonist ivuxolimab. Every receptor here comes from an adult with an advanced solid tumor such as melanoma, head and neck, liver or kidney cancer. The CDR3 runs from the conserved cysteine through the conserved F or W.

V	CDR3
TRBV5-1	CASSLGTSETTQYF
TRBV7-9	CASSLGVTGEAFF
TRBV5-1	CASSLSGTGYNEQFF
TRBV28	CASNEVQGAQPLYYEQYF
TRBV13	CASSALGTGGNEQFF
TRBV2	CASNPTGYTEAFF
TRBV5-8	CASSPLAGGPIGELFF
TRBV5-6	CASSLSLPYGYTF
TRBV29-1	CSVEQSGNTIYF
TRBV6-1	CASSASGGSTDTQYF
TRBV5-4	CASSLWARGEEKLFF
TRBV6-5	CASRDGGGGQPQHF
TRBV4-1	CASGGGRVTGELFF
TRBV27	CASSLTVTVPGELFF
TRBV16	CASSQSGAGTDTQYF
TRBV2	CASRQGSGYTF
TRBV27	CASSLDEGAYEQYF
TRBV19	CASSSRTPVKTQYF
TRBV19	CASRPRGSGEQFF
TRBV15	CATSRDPSTDTQYF
TRBV9	CASSVGRGYEKLFF
TRBV7-2	CASSLVRPLTAGELFF
TRBV29-1	CSAGDIYQPQHF
TRBV18	CASSPLAGNYNEQFF
TRBV9	CASSVGQPKNEQFF